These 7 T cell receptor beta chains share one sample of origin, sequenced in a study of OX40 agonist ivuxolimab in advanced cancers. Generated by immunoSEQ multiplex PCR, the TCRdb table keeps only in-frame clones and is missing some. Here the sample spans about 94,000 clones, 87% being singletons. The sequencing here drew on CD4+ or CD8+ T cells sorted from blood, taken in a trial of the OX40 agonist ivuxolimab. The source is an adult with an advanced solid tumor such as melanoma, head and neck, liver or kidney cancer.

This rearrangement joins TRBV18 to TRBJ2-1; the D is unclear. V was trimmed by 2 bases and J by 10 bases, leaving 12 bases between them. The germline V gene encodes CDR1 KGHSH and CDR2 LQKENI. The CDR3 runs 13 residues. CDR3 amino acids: CASSPGSLQEQFF. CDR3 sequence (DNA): TGTGCCAGCTCACCAGGATCCCTACAGGAGCAGTTCTTC.

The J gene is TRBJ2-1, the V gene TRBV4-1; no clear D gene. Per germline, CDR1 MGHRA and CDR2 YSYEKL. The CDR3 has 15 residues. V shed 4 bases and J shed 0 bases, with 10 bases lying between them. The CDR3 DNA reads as TGCGCCAGCAGCCCGACACTGAGCTCCTACAATGAGCAGTTCTTC. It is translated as CASSPTLSSYNEQFF.

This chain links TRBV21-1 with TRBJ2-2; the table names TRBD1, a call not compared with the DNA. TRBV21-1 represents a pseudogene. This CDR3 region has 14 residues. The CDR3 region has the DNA TGTGCCAGCACGGGACAGGGGAACACCGGGGAGCTGTTTTTT. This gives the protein CASTGQGNTGELFF.

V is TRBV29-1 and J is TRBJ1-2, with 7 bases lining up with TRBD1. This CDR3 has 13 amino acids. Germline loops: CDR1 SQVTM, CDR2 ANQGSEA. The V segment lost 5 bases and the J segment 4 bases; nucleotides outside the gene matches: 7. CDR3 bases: TGCAGCGTTCATGACAGGGACCTCTATGGCTACACCTTC. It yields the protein CSVHDRDLYGYTF.

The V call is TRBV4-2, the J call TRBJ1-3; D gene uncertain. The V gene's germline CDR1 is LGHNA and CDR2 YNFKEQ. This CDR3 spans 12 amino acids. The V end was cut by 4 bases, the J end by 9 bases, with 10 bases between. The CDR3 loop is CASSPLRGTIYF. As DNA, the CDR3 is TGTGCCAGCAGCCCCTTACGAGGCACCATATATTTT.

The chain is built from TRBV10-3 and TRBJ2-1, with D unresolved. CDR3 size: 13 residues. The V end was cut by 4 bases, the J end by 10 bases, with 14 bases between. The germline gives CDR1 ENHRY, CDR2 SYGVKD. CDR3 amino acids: CAISADRRREQFF. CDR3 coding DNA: TGTGCCATCAGTGCGGACCGCCGACGGGAGCAGTTCTTC.

The CDR3 here is CASSYSSPDGEAFF. The DNA for the CDR3 is TGTGCCAGCAGTTACTCATCCCCTGACGGTGAAGCTTTCTTT. The chain links TRBV6-5 to TRBJ1-1, with D unclear. V was trimmed by 0 bases and J by 7 bases, leaving 12 bases between them. CDR1 and CDR2 from the germline V gene are MNHEY and SVGAGI. CDR3 size: 14 residues.